This record concerns one TCR beta chain sequence. This may come from a read error, since a much larger clone is one base off. The entry originates in a study of glioma-infiltrating T cells. The wider study: WHO grade II oligodendrogliomas or astrocytomas, plus non-recurrent WHO grade IV glioblastomas, were sampled.

Using RNA template, CDR3s of TCR alpha and beta were amplified with iRepertoire arm-PCR. Using its own MiXCR run on the multiplex PCR reads, TCRdb lists one record per CDR3 protein. The sample lists about 410,000 distinct CDR3 sequences; roughly two fifths were seen once. The germline V gene encodes CDR1 MNHNS and CDR2 SASEGT. This CDR3 is 13 amino acids long. This TCR was recovered from a human donor with low-grade glioma or glioblastoma, undergoing nonglioma brain surgery, or in good health (not recorded which). Material for sequencing was glioma tissue, nonneoplastic brain tissue, or PBMCs (not recorded which). V and J are TRBV6-1 and TRBJ2-7; a weak D match, TRBD1 (5 bases). The CDR3, as DNA: TGTACCAGCGACCAAACAGGTCTCCGCGAGCAGTACTTC. It translates to CTSDQTGLREQYF.